These 4 T cell receptor beta chains were sequenced from one sample in a study of identical twins. In TCRdb, the 5' RACE reads were re-called with MiXCR into one record per CDR3 protein. The sample carries roughly 250,000 distinct CDR3 sequences, more than 12% recorded once. The specimen sequenced was memory (CD45RO+) T cells sorted from blood. The source of these receptors is a young woman in good health.

The V and J genes are TRBV4-2 and TRBJ2-7; TRBD1 or TRBD2 may be the D gene (5 bases each). CDR1 is LGHNA and CDR2 is YNFKEQ in the germline V gene. Trimming cost V 3 bases and J 4 bases, with 10 bases left between them. The length of the CDR3 is 13 residues. This chain's CDR3 is CASSQGVQYEQYF. The CDR3 nucleotides are TGTGCCAGCAGCCAGGGGGTGCAGTACGAGCAGTACTTC.

This clonotype showed up many times. The chain links TRBV15 to TRBJ1-4; D gene uncertain. This CDR3 region has 15 residues. V was pared by 0 bases and J by 1 base, with 6 bases between. CDR1 and CDR2 from the germline V gene are LNHNV and YYDKDF (reference sequence). CDR3 in amino acids: CATSRDKGTNEKLFF. CDR3 sequence (DNA): TGTGCCACCAGCAGAGATAAAGGAACTAATGAAAAACTGTTTTTT.

A few counts support this clonotype. The chain couples TRBV30 to TRBJ2-1, with D hard to call. Trimming left V 5 bases short and J 8 bases short, with 16 bases between. The length of the CDR3 is 13 residues. Germline CDR1 reads GTSNPN; CDR2 reads SVGIG (reference sequence). CDR3 in amino acids: CAWGNKAGYEQFF. The CDR3 DNA is TGTGCCTGGGGTAATAAAGCCGGGTATGAGCAGTTCTTC.

This clonotype turned up a few times. The rearrangement joins TRBV10-1 to TRBJ2-1, with a tentative D call TRBD2 (5 bases). The germline V and J ends were trimmed by 5 bases and 0 bases, with 14 bases remaining between them. This CDR3 comprises 16 residues. Germline CDR1 is WNHNN and CDR2 is SYGVQD (reference sequence). The CDR3 region is CASSLNPGSSYNEQFF. The CDR3, as DNA: TGCGCCAGCAGTTTAAACCCGGGAAGCTCCTACAATGAGCAGTTCTTC.